This T cell receptor beta chain was sequenced in a study of shared clonotypes between healthy human individuals. Only in-frame clones appear in the TCRdb table, and some are missing; sequencing was by immunoSEQ multiplex PCR. The sample shows 2 million to 2.5 million clones, about 92% of them seen only once. Trimming removed 0 bases at V and 10 bases at J, with 7 bases between. Germline V CDR1 and CDR2: LGHNA, YSLEER. This CDR3 is 13 amino acids long. Sequencing was carried out using naive CD4+ T cells from PBMCs. Stated subset: CD45RA+ positively selected. The clonotype originates from a young man in good health. Some clones in this sample may be carry-over from other donors' samples. The V call is TRBV4-3, the J call TRBJ1-6; D possibly corresponds to TRBD1 (5 bases). The CDR3 region has the DNA TGCGCCAGCAGCCAAGAGCGGGGCTCACCCCTCCACTTT. Residues: CASSQERGSPLHF.